These T cell receptor beta chains were read from a single sample in a study of blood T cell repertoires in COVID-19. Repertoires were generated with immunoSEQ multiplex PCR, while TCRdb's copy carries only in-frame clones and drops some. The sample has approximately 240,000 clones, roughly 87% seen once. The sequenced sample consisted of PBMCs or T cells enriched from blood (not recorded which). Receptors originate from a woman aged 30 to 39 with acute COVID-19. Each CDR3 is given with its conserved first and last residue.

v_call cdr3_aa
TRBV21-1 CASSKGRDTMNTEAFF
TRBV5-1 CASSPTSGQLNEQFF
TRBV7-9 CASSLGSSGSYEQYF
TRBV5-1 CASSSTGSSYEQYF
TRBV24-1 CATSHTGTNNEQFF
TRBV27 CASSLWSPGTGVVEQYF
TRBV7-2 CASSLASDRGHTEAFF
TRBV5-1 CASSLGGDRGKQYF
TRBV5-1 CASRPGVPNTEAFF
TRBV19 CASSGARESTYSNQPQHF
TRBV29-1 CSVVSGEAEQYF
TRBV6-2/TRBV6-3 CASSSIVKSYNEQFF
TRBV6-5 CASRGLTNTEAFF
TRBV12-3/TRBV12-4 CASSLDRGAFF
TRBV5-1 CASSPDLAGGQETQYF
TRBV7-9 CASSDRGTGAKETQYF
TRBV19 CASKRGSTEAFF
TRBV9 CASSASGGTYYGYTF
TRBV3-1/TRBV3-2 CASSHRNGEETQYF
TRBV6-5 CASSSQGAGQPQHF
TRBV24-1 CATSASLDVNEQFF
TRBV7-3 CASSLNPSVDNEQFF
TRBV27 CASSLQRGGYEQYF
TRBV11-2 CASSLSFPTQNSPLHF
TRBV7-2 CASSLRRDSGNTIYF
TRBV15 CATSRSRTVSGELFF
TRBV4-3 CASSQGNRVANEKLFF
TRBV2 CASSEQLLPTGQYF
TRBV19 CASSIQGPYNEQFF
TRBV7-8 CASSLHRDRGNTEAFF
TRBV9 CASSVVGSGDTQYF
TRBV15 CATRDTGGGYYGYTF
TRBV27 CASSSFGGRSYEQYF
TRBV6-5 CASSYLQGIAEAFF
TRBV2 CASRRAGGAFF